Listed below are T cell receptor beta chains from one sample, sequenced in a study of Ad26.COV2.S vaccination and SARS-CoV-2 variants. Produced via immunoSEQ multiplex PCR; TCRdb's table is partial and in-frame only. The sample has approximately 300,000 clones, around four fifths seen once. The sequenced sample was peripheral blood, obtained in a trial of Ad26.COV2.S vaccine versus placebo. These receptors all stem from a person aged 18-65 years who received the Ad26.COV2.S COVID-19 vaccine or a placebo. Each CDR3 is given with its conserved first and last residue. Each record gives: clone size, D gene, J gene, V gene, CDR3 DNA, CDR3 protein. D genes are given only for firm matches. Expanded clones are given a class, and other clones once, few, many or no size at all.

abundance: once; d_gene: -; j_gene: TRBJ2-1; v_gene: TRBV18; CDR3nt: TGTGCCAGCTCACCACAAAACCAGGGGCTGGGCAATGAGCAGTTCTTC; CDR3aa: CASSPQNQGLGNEQFF
abundance: -; d_gene: TRBD1; j_gene: TRBJ2-7; v_gene: TRBV19; CDR3nt: TGTGCCAGTAGTATTAGGACAGGGACCTACGAGCAGTACTTC; CDR3aa: CASSIRTGTYEQYF
abundance: -; d_gene: -; j_gene: TRBJ1-2; v_gene: TRBV27; CDR3nt: TGTGCCAGCAGTTTATCGCCGGTTCGGTCTACCTATGGCTACACCTTC; CDR3aa: CASSLSPVRSTYGYTF
abundance: -; d_gene: -; j_gene: TRBJ2-3; v_gene: TRBV11-3; CDR3nt: TGTGCCAGCAGCCGACTGTCCTCTCAAGGGACCTTT; CDR3aa: CASSRLSSQGTF
abundance: -; d_gene: -; j_gene: TRBJ2-7; v_gene: TRBV6-1; CDR3nt: TGTGCCAGCAGTGACCGAGGAGGGTTCCACGAGCAGTACTTC; CDR3aa: CASSDRGGFHEQYF
abundance: -; d_gene: TRBD1; j_gene: TRBJ2-3; v_gene: TRBV5-4; CDR3nt: TGTGCCAGCAGTTTCGCAGGGGGCCATCTCACAGATACGCAGTATTTT; CDR3aa: CASSFAGGHLTDTQYF
abundance: -; d_gene: TRBD1; j_gene: TRBJ1-2; v_gene: TRBV6-5; CDR3nt: TGTGCCAGCAGTAAGGACAGGTTCTATGGCTACACCTTC; CDR3aa: CASSKDRFYGYTF
abundance: -; d_gene: -; j_gene: TRBJ1-2; v_gene: TRBV5-1; CDR3nt: TGCGCCAGCAGCTTGGCAGCTAGAGGCAGCGACTACACCTTC; CDR3aa: CASSLAARGSDYTF
abundance: once; d_gene: -; j_gene: TRBJ1-6; v_gene: TRBV25-1; CDR3nt: TGTGCCAGCAGCCCAGCCTACTCCTATAATTCACCCCTCCACTTT; CDR3aa: CASSPAYSYNSPLHF
abundance: -; d_gene: -; j_gene: TRBJ1-1; v_gene: TRBV5-1; CDR3nt: TGCGCCAGCACCTCGGGACTGACGAACACTGAAGCTTTCTTT; CDR3aa: CASTSGLTNTEAFF
abundance: few; d_gene: TRBD1; j_gene: TRBJ2-7; v_gene: TRBV25-1; CDR3nt: TGTGCCAGCTTGGACAGGGACTACGAGCAGTACTTC; CDR3aa: CASLDRDYEQYF
abundance: -; d_gene: -; j_gene: TRBJ1-3; v_gene: TRBV9; CDR3nt: TGTGCCAGCGGTAGCGGGTCTGGAAACACCATATATTTT; CDR3aa: CASGSGSGNTIYF
abundance: -; d_gene: TRBD1; j_gene: TRBJ2-7; v_gene: TRBV5-4; CDR3nt: TGTGCCAGCAGCGGGACAGGGAAGTCCTACGAGCAGTACTTC; CDR3aa: CASSGTGKSYEQYF
abundance: -; d_gene: -; j_gene: TRBJ1-5; v_gene: TRBV7-9; CDR3nt: TGTGCCAGCAGCCCAGAGACAGCTACGAGCAATCAGCCCCAGCATTTT; CDR3aa: CASSPETATSNQPQHF
abundance: -; d_gene: -; j_gene: TRBJ1-2; v_gene: TRBV15; CDR3nt: TGTGCCACCAGCAGCGGGCTTCGGGGGTCGAGCGGCTACACCTTC; CDR3aa: CATSSGLRGSSGYTF
abundance: -; d_gene: -; j_gene: TRBJ1-1; v_gene: TRBV7-9; CDR3nt: TGTGCCAGCAGCTTATCAAGTGGAGACACTGAAGCTTTCTTT; CDR3aa: CASSLSSGDTEAFF
abundance: -; d_gene: -; j_gene: TRBJ1-2; v_gene: TRBV11-3; CDR3nt: TGTGCCAGCAGCCCCGACAATAACTATGGCTACACCTTC; CDR3aa: CASSPDNNYGYTF
abundance: -; d_gene: -; j_gene: TRBJ1-3; v_gene: TRBV15; CDR3nt: TGTGCCACCAGCAGAGATGGATACACCATATATTTT; CDR3aa: CATSRDGYTIYF
abundance: many; d_gene: -; j_gene: TRBJ1-1; v_gene: TRBV6-5; CDR3nt: TGTGCCAGCACTTCCGCGCTGGGGGCGGGAGCTTTCTTT; CDR3aa: CASTSALGAGAFF
abundance: -; d_gene: -; j_gene: TRBJ2-3; v_gene: TRBV5-4; CDR3nt: TGTGCCAGCAGCCCGACAGGGACTACAGATACGCAGTATTTT; CDR3aa: CASSPTGTTDTQYF
abundance: -; d_gene: -; j_gene: TRBJ1-3; v_gene: TRBV25-1; CDR3nt: TGTGCCAGCAGTGAGGACAACAGGGCCTCTGGAAACACCATATATTTT; CDR3aa: CASSEDNRASGNTIYF
abundance: -; d_gene: -; j_gene: TRBJ2-1; v_gene: TRBV5-1; CDR3nt: TGCGCCAGCAGCTTGGGGGACACGATCTACAATGAGCAGTTCTTC; CDR3aa: CASSLGDTIYNEQFF
abundance: -; d_gene: -; j_gene: TRBJ1-1; v_gene: TRBV10-3; CDR3nt: TGTGCCATCAGTGAGTCAGCATTCATGAACACTGAAGCTTTCTTT; CDR3aa: CAISESAFMNTEAFF
abundance: -; d_gene: TRBD1; j_gene: TRBJ2-1; v_gene: TRBV27; CDR3nt: TGTGCCAGCAACCAAAGGGGGCGAGATGAGCAGTTCTTC; CDR3aa: CASNQRGRDEQFF
abundance: few; d_gene: TRBD1; j_gene: TRBJ1-2; v_gene: TRBV6-5; CDR3nt: TGTGCCAGCACCAACAGACAGGGCCAGGGCGGCTACACCTTC; CDR3aa: CASTNRQGQGGYTF
abundance: -; d_gene: -; j_gene: TRBJ2-1; v_gene: TRBV5-6; CDR3nt: TGTGCCAGCAGCTTGGAACGGGCGTGGGCGTCCCTCTCCTACAATGAGCAGTTCTTC; CDR3aa: CASSLERAWASLSYNEQFF
abundance: -; d_gene: -; j_gene: TRBJ2-6; v_gene: TRBV5-6; CDR3nt: TGTGCCAGCAGCTTAAGAGGGGACATTTTTTCCTCTGGGGCCAACGTCCTGACTTTC; CDR3aa: CASSLRGDIFSSGANVLTF
abundance: once; d_gene: -; j_gene: TRBJ1-1; v_gene: TRBV9; CDR3nt: TGTGCCAGCAGCGTAATTCTGGACAACACTGAAGCTTTCTTT; CDR3aa: CASSVILDNTEAFF
abundance: -; d_gene: -; j_gene: TRBJ1-1; v_gene: TRBV10-2; CDR3nt: TGCGCCAGCAGTGAGTCGAAAGGTGGTGTGAACACTGAAGCTTTCTTT; CDR3aa: CASSESKGGVNTEAFF
abundance: once; d_gene: -; j_gene: TRBJ1-2; v_gene: TRBV6-1; CDR3nt: TGTGCCAGCAGTGAAGCTATGGGGTACTATGGCTACACCTTC; CDR3aa: CASSEAMGYYGYTF
abundance: -; d_gene: -; j_gene: TRBJ1-5; v_gene: TRBV28; CDR3nt: TGTGCCAGCAGTTTATTAAGGACCCCGTATCAGCCCCAGCATTTT; CDR3aa: CASSLLRTPYQPQHF
abundance: -; d_gene: TRBD2; j_gene: TRBJ2-3; v_gene: TRBV7-2; CDR3nt: TGTGCCAGCAGCTTGGGTAGCGGGGTGACAGATACGCAGTATTTT; CDR3aa: CASSLGSGVTDTQYF
abundance: -; d_gene: TRBD1; j_gene: TRBJ1-2; v_gene: TRBV12-3/TRBV12-4; CDR3nt: TGTGCCAGCAGTTTAGCGACAGGGCAGGGCTACACCTTC; CDR3aa: CASSLATGQGYTF
abundance: -; d_gene: TRBD2; j_gene: TRBJ2-1; v_gene: TRBV10-2; CDR3nt: TGCGCCAGCAGTGAGAAGTTGACTAGCGGGCTCCGGTTGTACAATGAGCAGTTCTTC; CDR3aa: CASSEKLTSGLRLYNEQFF
abundance: -; d_gene: -; j_gene: TRBJ2-7; v_gene: TRBV11-2; CDR3nt: TGTGCCAGCAGCTTAGATCTGGCGGGCGAGCAGTACTTC; CDR3aa: CASSLDLAGEQYF
abundance: -; d_gene: TRBD1; j_gene: TRBJ2-7; v_gene: TRBV3-1/TRBV3-2; CDR3nt: TGTGCCAGCAGCCAAGGGACAGGGGGCCTGCATTACTTC; CDR3aa: CASSQGTGGLHYF
abundance: -; d_gene: TRBD1; j_gene: TRBJ1-6; v_gene: TRBV5-4; CDR3nt: TGTGCCAGCAGCCCCGGCGGCAGGGGGACCCTCTATAATTCACCCCTCCACTTT; CDR3aa: CASSPGGRGTLYNSPLHF
abundance: -; d_gene: TRBD2; j_gene: TRBJ2-1; v_gene: TRBV5-1; CDR3nt: TGCGCCAGCAGCTCACCGCCTAGCGGGGAGATCTACAATGAGCAGTTCTTC; CDR3aa: CASSSPPSGEIYNEQFF